These T cell receptor beta chains were read from a single sample in a study of OX40 agonist ivuxolimab in advanced cancers. Sequencing was performed with immunoSEQ multiplex PCR; in TCRdb, only in-frame clones are kept and a portion is missing. The sample includes nearly 25,000 clones, 75% to 80% of them seen just once. This specimen was CD4+ or CD8+ T cells sorted from blood, taken in a trial of the OX40 agonist ivuxolimab. The receptors were sampled from an adult with an advanced solid tumor such as melanoma, head and neck, liver or kidney cancer. Both conserved end residues are part of each CDR3. The D gene is left open where the match is weak. Not all rows give a size; the values are once, few, many and, for expanded clones, a class.

>TRBV7-9|TRBJ2-2|16|NA|NA
CASSSPTVPNTGELFF
TGTGCCAGCAGCTCCCCAACAGTCCCAAACACCGGGGAGCTGTTTTTT
>TRBV18|TRBJ2-5|15|NA|NA
CASSPSNGYQETQYF
TGTGCCAGCTCACCATCGAACGGTTACCAAGAGACCCAGTACTTC
>TRBV4-1|TRBJ2-2|14|NA|TRBD1
CASSGQGVTGELFF
TGCGCCAGCAGTGGACAGGGCGTCACCGGGGAGCTGTTTTTT
>TRBV11-3|TRBJ2-7|13|NA|NA
CASSVDGAYEQYF
TGTGCCAGCAGCGTGGACGGGGCCTACGAGCAGTACTTC
>TRBV6-6|TRBJ1-5|14|few|TRBD1
CASKLTGGGQPQHF
TGTGCCAGCAAATTAACAGGGGGCGGTCAGCCCCAGCATTTT
>TRBV19|TRBJ1-4|15|NA|NA
CASSIGPEGHEKLFF
TGTGCCAGTAGTATAGGTCCAGAAGGCCACGAAAAACTGTTTTTT
>TRBV27|TRBJ2-7|11|NA|TRBD1
CASTYRGEQYF
TGTGCCAGCACCTACAGGGGCGAGCAGTACTTC
>TRBV30|TRBJ2-7|13|NA|TRBD1
CAWRRQGGREQYF
TGTGCCTGGAGACGACAGGGTGGGCGCGAGCAGTACTTC
>TRBV7-6|TRBJ2-5|15|few|NA
CASSLEYGPGETQYF
TGTGCCAGCAGCTTAGAGTACGGGCCCGGGGAGACCCAGTACTTC
>TRBV15|TRBJ2-1|18|NA|TRBD2
CATSRDLASGSSYNEQFF
TGTGCCACCAGCAGAGATTTGGCTAGCGGGAGCTCCTACAATGAGCAGTTCTTC
>TRBV5-4|TRBJ2-2|16|NA|TRBD2
CASSLLAAEGTGELFF
TGTGCCAGCAGCTTACTAGCGGCCGAAGGGACCGGGGAGCTGTTTTTT
>TRBV7-6|TRBJ2-3|18|NA|TRBD2
CASRRTGTSGRSTDTQYF
TGTGCCAGCAGGAGGACCGGGACTAGCGGGAGGAGCACAGATACGCAGTATTTT
>TRBV5-1|TRBJ2-3|12|NA|NA
CASSFGRNTQYF
TGCGCCAGCAGCTTTGGCAGGAATACGCAGTATTTT
>TRBV12-2|TRBJ1-5|11|few|NA
CATGGDQPQHF
TGTGCAACGGGGGGTGATCAGCCCCAGCATTTT
>TRBV5-1|TRBJ2-5|14|NA|NA
CASSQTGDHGTQYF
TGCGCCAGCAGCCAGACAGGCGATCACGGTACCCAGTACTTC
>TRBV19|TRBJ1-6|15|NA|TRBD1
CATRRGRGYNSPLHF
TGTGCCACTAGAAGGGGCAGGGGGTATAATTCACCCCTCCACTTT
>TRBV7-2|TRBJ1-2|15|NA|NA
CASSPTLQTVYGYTF
TGTGCCAGCAGCCCCACCCTTCAGACTGTTTATGGCTACACCTTC
>TRBV12-5|TRBJ2-1|20|once|NA
CASGLVQGGVLSSSYNEQFF
TGTGCTAGTGGTTTGGTACAGGGAGGTGTACTTTCGAGCTCCTACAATGAGCAGTTCTTC
>TRBV2|TRBJ1-1|14|NA|NA
CASSGVGWGTEAFF
TGTGCCAGCAGTGGTGTAGGGTGGGGCACTGAAGCTTTCTTT
>TRBV19|TRBJ1-5|12|NA|NA
CASSSSRSPQHF
TGTGCCAGTAGTTCCTCGAGGTCTCCCCAGCATTTT
>TRBV27|TRBJ2-1|14|NA|TRBD1
CASSLSTGGVEQFF
TGTGCCAGCAGTTTATCGACAGGGGGCGTAGAGCAGTTCTTC
>TRBV18|TRBJ2-3|14|NA|TRBD1
CASSRLTGSDTQYF
TGTGCCAGCTCACGACTGACAGGGTCAGATACGCAGTATTTT
>TRBV9|TRBJ2-5|19|NA|TRBD2
CASSHTRLAGVEYQETQYF
TGTGCCAGCAGCCACACCAGACTAGCCGGTGTCGAGTACCAAGAGACCCAGTACTTC
>TRBV19|TRBJ2-5|16|NA|TRBD2
CASSIEIAGYFETQYF
TGTGCCAGTAGTATAGAGATAGCGGGGTACTTCGAGACCCAGTACTTC
>TRBV11-2|TRBJ1-2|15|NA|NA
CASSPITVRVYGYTF
TGTGCCAGCAGCCCAATTACGGTGCGGGTCTATGGCTACACCTTC
>TRBV19|TRBJ1-5|17|NA|NA
CASSIDWDPFSNQPQHF
TGTGCCAGTAGTATAGATTGGGATCCTTTTAGCAATCAGCCCCAGCATTTT
>TRBV27|TRBJ2-3|16|few|TRBD2
CASSLRASGGTHTQYF
TGTGCCAGCAGTTTACGGGCTAGCGGGGGTACCCATACGCAGTATTTT
>TRBV19|TRBJ2-3|15|NA|TRBD2
CASTRMGGVGDTQYF
TGTGCCAGTACCCGAATGGGAGGGGTTGGGGATACGCAGTATTTT
>TRBV9|TRBJ2-6|15|NA|NA
CASSVFGIGANVLTF
TGTGCCAGCAGCGTATTTGGCATTGGGGCCAACGTCCTGACTTTC
>TRBV7-2|TRBJ1-4|15|NA|NA
CASSSFGQGLGKLFF
TGTGCCAGCAGCTCATTTGGGCAGGGGTTGGGAAAACTGTTTTTT
>TRBV11-2|TRBJ2-5|13|NA|TRBD2
CASRAGTSRKQYF
TGTGCCAGCAGGGCCGGGACTAGTCGCAAGCAGTACTTC
>TRBV7-3|TRBJ2-2|12|NA|NA
CASSFRSGELFF
TGTGCCAGCAGCTTTAGATCCGGGGAGCTGTTTTTT
>TRBV10-3|TRBJ2-7|12|few|NA
CAISEEGREQYF
TGTGCCATCAGTGAGGAGGGACGGGAGCAGTACTTC
>TRBV5-1|TRBJ2-3|16|NA|TRBD1
CASSFAGQGGTDTQYF
TGCGCCAGCAGCTTCGCGGGACAGGGAGGCACAGATACGCAGTATTTT
>TRBV30|TRBJ1-6|12|NA|NA
CAWLLGDSPLHF
TGTGCCTGGTTGCTGGGGGATTCACCCCTCCACTTT
>TRBV25-1|TRBJ2-7|12|NA|NA
CASSDTAYEQYF
TGTGCCAGCAGTGATACGGCCTACGAGCAGTACTTC
>TRBV5-4|TRBJ2-5|14|NA|NA
CASKVGHYQETQYF
TGTGCCAGCAAAGTGGGACACTACCAAGAGACCCAGTACTTC
>TRBV7-2|TRBJ1-5|13|few|NA
CASSLIDNQPQHF
TGTGCCAGCAGCTTAATCGACAATCAGCCCCAGCATTTT
>TRBV29-1|TRBJ2-1|14|NA|TRBD2
CSVEPPGLVNEQFF
TGCAGCGTTGAACCGCCGGGACTAGTCAATGAGCAGTTCTTC
>TRBV29-1|TRBJ1-4|18|NA|TRBD1
CSASVARTGGARGEKLFF
TGCAGCGCTAGCGTTGCCCGTACAGGGGGCGCGAGAGGCGAAAAACTGTTTTTT
>TRBV7-9|TRBJ2-3|15|NA|TRBD2
CASSLTAGETDTQYF
TGTGCCAGCAGCTTAACCGCGGGAGAGACAGATACGCAGTATTTT
>TRBV14|TRBJ2-7|16|NA|TRBD2
CASSRNSGIRAYEQYF
TGTGCCAGCAGCAGGAATAGCGGGATTCGCGCCTACGAGCAGTACTTC
>TRBV11-3|TRBJ2-7|14|NA|TRBD2
CASSLRLAGGEQYF
TGTGCCAGCAGCTTAAGACTAGCGGGCGGAGAGCAGTACTTC
>TRBV12-2|TRBJ1-2|19|NA|NA
CASRQGSLGKTGGGNGYTF
TGTGCAAGTCGCCAAGGTTCGTTGGGGAAAACAGGGGGCGGTAATGGCTACACCTTC